The present entry profiles one T cell receptor beta chain with its context. Its antigen remains undetermined. There are no base qualities to consult, and no much larger clone falls within one base. TCRbeta CDR3 regions were amplified from genomic DNA by means of the immunoSEQ Assay, a bias-controlled multiplex PCR. The published analysis was carried out like this. The number of nucleated cells in each sample was estimated from the amplification of reference gene primers within the assay. Sequence reads were collapsed and filtered to measure the absolute abundance of every unique TCRbeta CDR3 rearrangement. Productive Simpson clonality was computed per sample as the square root of Simpson's diversity index over productive rearrangements. This is the immuneACCESS table as TCRdb keeps it, with only in-frame sequences that have V and J called. A part of the clones is gone; compared with another copy, unresolved V genes explain less than half, and the rest is unexplained. From that table come the V and J calls and clone size; the DNA was used to work out D and trimming. The sample contains hundreds of thousands of clones, approximately 87% of them found a single time. Clones ranked in the top ten supply 10% of the sample.

The source of the sample is a study of blood T cell repertoires in COVID-19 (dated by TCRdb to the early 2020s). For the wider study: Collaborator samples came from the United States, Italy and Spain and covered acute and convalescent phases of COVID-19. The prospective study material was composed of cDNA or gDNA derived from T cells, B-cell-depleted T cells, or PBMCs. Subjects who had been exposed to COVID-19, were actively infected with it, or had recovered from it provided the deeply sampled blood TCRbeta repertoires that made up the dataset. The repertoires were released in a freely available public database meant as a resource for research on the immune response to SARS-CoV-2. The samples were drawn from the first 160 participants of the ongoing ImmuneRACE study and from 950 to 1,500 subjects provided by 6 global collaborators. A de-identified subject ID, COVID-19 status, age in years and sex were almost always included in the sample metadata. Where available, HLA class I and class II types were taken from metadata supplied by the sample provider and were not determined by assay-based typing.

General study outcomes and caveats: Clinical and demographic metadata were provided uncurated, with the amount varying by source and participant.

CDR1 MGHRA and CDR2 YSYEKL were looked up in the germline V gene. Spanning cysteine to phenylalanine, the CDR3 consists of 16 amino acids. Just CDR3 DNA is preserved here, 48 bases in frame from base 1. V loses 1 base of germline sequence and J loses 3 bases, and the interval between the two ends is 12 bases. Participants in the prospective study were enrolled through a virtual design, were aged roughly 18 to 100 years, and lived in 20 to 30 United States geographic areas. To assign participants to cohorts, the prospective study relied on clinical history that participants themselves reported in a screening survey and a study questionnaire. Recovered participants in ImmuneRACE Cohort 3 were defined by two consecutive negative NP/OP PCR tests, clearance by a healthcare professional, or resolution of symptoms. In the prospective study, mobile phlebotomists collected whole blood, serum and a nasopharyngeal or oropharyngeal swab from each participant. Prospective study participants could optionally give additional blood draws and questionnaires over an approximately two-month period. Before DNA extraction, blood samples from the prospective study were shipped at room temperature or frozen.

The clonotype originates from a woman in her forties or fifties who had recovered from COVID-19. This chain joins TRBV4-1 to TRBJ1-4; TRBD1 is a possible D gene, resting on 6 matching bases. The specimen sequenced was PBMCs or T cells enriched from blood (not recorded which). The CDR3 protein sequence reads: CASSQVEGDANEKLFF. The bases read TGCGCCAGCAGCCAAGTAGAGGGGGATGCTAATGAAAAACTGTTTTTT.